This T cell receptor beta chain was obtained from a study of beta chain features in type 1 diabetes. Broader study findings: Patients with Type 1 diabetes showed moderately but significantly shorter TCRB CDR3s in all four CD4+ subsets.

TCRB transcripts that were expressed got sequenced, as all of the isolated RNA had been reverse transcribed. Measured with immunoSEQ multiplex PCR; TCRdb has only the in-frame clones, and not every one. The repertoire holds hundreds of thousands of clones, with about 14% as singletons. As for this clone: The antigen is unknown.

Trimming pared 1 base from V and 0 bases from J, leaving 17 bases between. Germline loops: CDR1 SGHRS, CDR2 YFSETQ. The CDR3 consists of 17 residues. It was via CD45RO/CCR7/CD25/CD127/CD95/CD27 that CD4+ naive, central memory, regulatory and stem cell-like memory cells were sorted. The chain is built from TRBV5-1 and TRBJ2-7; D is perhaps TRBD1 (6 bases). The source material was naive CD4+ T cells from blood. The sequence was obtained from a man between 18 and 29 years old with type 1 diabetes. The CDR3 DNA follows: TGCGCCAGCAGCTTGTCCAGGACAGACGATAGCTCCTACGAGCAGTACTTC. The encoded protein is CASSLSRTDDSSYEQYF.